Reported below is one T cell receptor beta chain. Its matching antigen is unknown. This CDR3 is built from 14 residues. The germline V gene encodes CDR1 LNHNV and CDR2 YYDKDF (reference sequence). cDNA encoding TCRalpha and TCRbeta underwent two nested PCRs of roughly 15 and 9 cycles, each of which was followed by bead purification. TCRdb reprocessed the 5' RACE reads; each CDR3 protein has one entry and no DNA is given. Its table lists some 440,000 distinct CDR3 sequences. The sample is drawn from a study of monozygotic twins with inflammatory bowel disease. Study-wide points: Treatment differences in immunosuppression may have added variability to the repertoires of patients.

This receptor was obtained from a human donor with ulcerative colitis or Crohn's disease, or a healthy co-twin of an affected twin (not recorded which). Sequencing was carried out using blood. The chain joins TRBV15 to TRBJ2-5; TCRdb outputs TRBD2, but without DNA this stays unchecked. CDR3 region: CATSRDKDSTTQYF.